This TCR beta chain was sequenced for a study of beta chain features in type 1 diabetes. cDNA synthesis used the whole RNA isolate, giving expressed TCRB sequences. Produced via immunoSEQ multiplex PCR; TCRdb's table is partial and in-frame only. The sample carries 350,000 to 450,000 clones, around 14% recorded once. This CDR3 contains 13 residues. Germline V gene sequence: CDR1 SGHRS, CDR2 YFSETQ. With 3 bases removed from V and 4 bases from J, the gap between germline ends came to 10 bases. Sequenced material: naive CD4+ T cells from blood. The TCR originated in a man between 25 and 39 years old in good health. This sequence joins TRBV5-1 and TRBJ2-5; perhaps D is TRBD1 or TRBD2 (5 bases each). The CDR3 spells CASSWDGRETQYF. The CDR3 region has the DNA TGCGCCAGCAGCTGGGACGGGCGAGAGACCCAGTACTTC.